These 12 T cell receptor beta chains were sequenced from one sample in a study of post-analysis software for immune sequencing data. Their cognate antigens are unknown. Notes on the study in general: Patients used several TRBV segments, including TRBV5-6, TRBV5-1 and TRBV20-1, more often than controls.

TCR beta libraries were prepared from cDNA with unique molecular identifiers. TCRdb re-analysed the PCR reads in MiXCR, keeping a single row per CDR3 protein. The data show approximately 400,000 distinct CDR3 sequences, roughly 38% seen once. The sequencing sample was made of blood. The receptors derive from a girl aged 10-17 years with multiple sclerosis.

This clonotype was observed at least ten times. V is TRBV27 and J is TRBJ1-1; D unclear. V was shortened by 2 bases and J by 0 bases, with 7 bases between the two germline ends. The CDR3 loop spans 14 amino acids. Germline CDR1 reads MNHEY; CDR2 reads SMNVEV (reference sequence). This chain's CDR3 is CASSLGILNTEAFF. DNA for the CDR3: TGTGCCAGCAGTTTAGGGATTCTGAACACTGAAGCTTTCTTT.

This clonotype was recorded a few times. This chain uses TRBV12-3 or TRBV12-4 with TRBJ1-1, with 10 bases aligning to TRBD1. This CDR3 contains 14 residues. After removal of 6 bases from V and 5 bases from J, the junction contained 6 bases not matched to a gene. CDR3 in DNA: TGTGCCAGCAGAATCGACAGGGGGCTGACTGAAGCTTTCTTT. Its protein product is CASRIDRGLTEAFF.

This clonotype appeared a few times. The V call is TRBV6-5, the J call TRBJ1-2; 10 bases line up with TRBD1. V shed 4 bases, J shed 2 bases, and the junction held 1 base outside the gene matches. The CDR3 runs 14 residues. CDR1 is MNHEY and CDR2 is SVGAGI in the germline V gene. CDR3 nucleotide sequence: TGTGCCAGCAGTTGGGACAGGGGAAACTATGGCTACACCTTC. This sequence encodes CASSWDRGNYGYTF.

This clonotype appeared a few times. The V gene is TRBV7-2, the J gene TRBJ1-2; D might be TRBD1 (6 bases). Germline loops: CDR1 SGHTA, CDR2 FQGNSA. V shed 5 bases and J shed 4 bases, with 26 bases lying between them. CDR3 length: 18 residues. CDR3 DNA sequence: TGTGCCAGCAGCATAGGGGGAGGGCTACCCGTTCCAGTCTATGGCTACACCTTC. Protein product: CASSIGGGLPVPVYGYTF.

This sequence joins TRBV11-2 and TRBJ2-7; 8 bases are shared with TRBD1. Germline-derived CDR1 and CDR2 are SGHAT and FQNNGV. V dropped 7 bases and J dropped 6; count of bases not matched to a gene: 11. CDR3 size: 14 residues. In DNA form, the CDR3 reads TGTGCCAGCACCCTGACAGGGGATCCCCTCGAGCAGTACTTC. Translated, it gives CASTLTGDPLEQYF.

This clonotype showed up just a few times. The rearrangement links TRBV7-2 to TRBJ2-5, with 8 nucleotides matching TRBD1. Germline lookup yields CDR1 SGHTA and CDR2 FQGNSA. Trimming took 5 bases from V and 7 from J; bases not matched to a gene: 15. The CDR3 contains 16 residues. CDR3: CASSPSRQGRVLTQYF. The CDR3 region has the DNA TGTGCCAGCAGCCCCTCCCGACAGGGGCGGGTTTTGACCCAGTACTTC. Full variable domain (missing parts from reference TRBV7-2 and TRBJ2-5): GAGVSQSPSNKVTEKGKDVELRCDPISGHTALYWYRQSLGQGLEFLIYFQGNSAPDKSGLPSDRFSAERTGGSVSTLTIQRTQQEDSAVYLCASSPSRQGRVLTQYFGPGTRLLVL.

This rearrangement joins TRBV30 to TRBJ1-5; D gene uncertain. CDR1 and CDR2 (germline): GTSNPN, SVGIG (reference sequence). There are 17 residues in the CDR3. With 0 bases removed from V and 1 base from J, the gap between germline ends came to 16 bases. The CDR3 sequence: CAWSVNSLLKSNQPQHF. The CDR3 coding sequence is TGTGCCTGGAGTGTAAACTCCCTCTTGAAGAGCAATCAGCCCCAGCATTTT. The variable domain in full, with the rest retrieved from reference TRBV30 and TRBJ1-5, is SQTIHQWPATLVQPVGSPLSLECTVEGTSNPNLYWYRQAAGRGLQLLFYSVGIGQISSEVPQNLSASRPQDRQFILSSKKLLLSDSGFYLCAWSVNSLLKSNQPQHFGDGTRLSIL.

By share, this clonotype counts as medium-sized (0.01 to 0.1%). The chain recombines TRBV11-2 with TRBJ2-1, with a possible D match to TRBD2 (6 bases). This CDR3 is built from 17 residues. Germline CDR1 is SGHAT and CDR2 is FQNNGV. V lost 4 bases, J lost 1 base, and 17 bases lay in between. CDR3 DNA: TGTGCCAGCAGCTCCTGGCGGGGCGGGATATCCTACAATGAGCAGTTCTTC. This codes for CASSSWRGGISYNEQFF.

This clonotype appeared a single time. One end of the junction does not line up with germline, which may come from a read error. CDR3 in DNA: TGTGCCAGCAGTTACGCGGTAAGACACACGAATTCACCCCCCCACTTT. This codes for CASSYAVRHTNSPPHF. The chain recombines TRBV28 with TRBJ1-6; D remains unclear. The CDR3 totals 16 residues. Germline V gene sequence: CDR1 MDHEN, CDR2 SYDVKM. Full variable domain (remainder filled in from reference TRBV28 and TRBJ1-6): DVKVTQSSRYLVKRTGEKVFLECVQDMDHENMFWYRQDPGLGLRLIYFSYDVKMKEKGDIPEGYSVSREKKERFSLILESASTNQTSMYLCASSYAVRHTNSPPHFGNGTRLTVT.

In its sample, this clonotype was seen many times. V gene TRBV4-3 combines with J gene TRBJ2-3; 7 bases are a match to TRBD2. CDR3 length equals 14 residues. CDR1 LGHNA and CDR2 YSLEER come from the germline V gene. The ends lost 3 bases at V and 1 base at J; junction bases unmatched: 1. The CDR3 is CASSQGGGTDTQYF. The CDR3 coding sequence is TGCGCCAGCAGCCAGGGGGGGGGCACAGATACGCAGTATTTT.

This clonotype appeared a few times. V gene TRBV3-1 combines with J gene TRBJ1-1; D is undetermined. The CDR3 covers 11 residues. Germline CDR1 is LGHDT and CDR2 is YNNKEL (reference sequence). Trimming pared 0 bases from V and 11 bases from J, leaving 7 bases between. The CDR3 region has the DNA TGTGCCAGCAGCCAAGAGGGTGGGGCTTTCTTT. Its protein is CASSQEGGAFF.

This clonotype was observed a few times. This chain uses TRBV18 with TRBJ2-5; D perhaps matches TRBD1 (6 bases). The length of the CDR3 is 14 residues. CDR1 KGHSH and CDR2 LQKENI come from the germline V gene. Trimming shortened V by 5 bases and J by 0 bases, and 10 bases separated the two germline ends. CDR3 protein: CASSKQGDQETQYF. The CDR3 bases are TGTGCCAGCTCAAAACAGGGAGACCAAGAGACCCAGTACTTC.